This TCR beta chain comes out of a study of blood T cells in healthy people across ages (dated by TCRdb to 2014 to 2015). In the study overall: In model experiments, template switching captured about one uniquely barcoded TCR beta cDNA molecule for every two T cells. Age-related changes in TCR beta repertoire diversity were measured in the study by deep sequencing normalized with unique cDNA molecular identifiers. The donors were divided into four age groups: young (average approximately 15 years), middle-aged (about 40), aged (about 62) and long-lived (around 80). Donors of different ages were randomly distributed across sequencing lanes to avoid experimental bias. The study analyzed two additional independent replicas of 1 million unique cDNA reads from the same blood draw for two donors, one aged 18 to 30 and one aged 80 or older.

A word on this clonotype: What this receptor recognizes is not known. No quality values exist for individual bases; no much larger clone is one base distant.

Study-level results and caveats: A strong correlation was found between observed TCR beta diversity and the percentage of naive T cells measured by flow cytometry. Conclusive comparison of naive and antigen-experienced compartments was prevented by the profiling of bulk unsorted PBMCs. Compared with the aged group, more naive CD4+ T cells, fewer expanded clones and increased TCR diversity were shown by the long-lived group, suggesting age selection. As age increased, observed TCR beta diversity per million T cells dropped in a roughly linear way, and a significant reduction was already evident by age roughly 40. Total diversity estimates from one million sequenced T cells were considered lower bounds and underestimates. Donor CMV infection status was unknown, potentially confounding age-related changes in expanded clonotypes.

Its CDR3 holds 15 amino acids, cysteine through phenylalanine. Only the CDR3 DNA stays, 45 bases, in frame from base 1. Compared with germline, V lacks 3 bases and J lacks 0 bases; bases without a gene match: 3. According to the germline V gene, CDR1 reads MGHRA and CDR2 reads YSYEKL. Donors were 30 to 45 systemically healthy Caucasian individuals from Russia aged 6 to 90 years. Each donor gave roughly 9.5 milliliters of peripheral blood, collected into EDTA-treated Vacutainer tubes. PBMCs were isolated by Ficoll-Paque density-gradient centrifugation, with at least 6.5 million obtained per sample. Total RNA, at least 5 micrograms per sample, was extracted from PBMCs with Trizol reagent. The percentages of naive CD45RAhigh/CD27high T cells were determined by flow cytometry on a PBMC aliquot from every donor. The protocol used for the library was 5' RACE. For sequencing, an Illumina HiSeq 2500 was employed. A second PCR of roughly 7 to 12 cycles was performed with a sample-barcoded 5' primer and a J-beta primer mix. A template-switch 5' adaptor carrying 12 random nucleotides introduced a unique molecular identifier onto each TCR beta cDNA molecule. Each sample yielded at least 2.5 million CDR3-containing paired-end reads. The Mint cDNA synthesis kit, primed by a TRBC-specific oligonucleotide, was used to synthesize first-strand cDNA from all RNA. All cDNA was treated with uracil-DNA glycosylase and then went through a first 18-cycle PCR with the universal primers M1SS and BC2_uni_R. The paper's data handling went like this. For normalization, 1 million high-quality reads, each with a distinct molecular identifier, were randomly selected from each sample. Instead of being binned into consensus sequences, reads with shared molecular identifiers were discarded. MiTCR, set to a Q25 quality threshold and the strictest error-elimination algorithm, was used for CDR3 identification, clonotype clustering and error correction. A nonparametric unseen species model with Euler transformation was used to estimate lower-bound total TCR beta diversity. Starting from the raw public reads, TCRdb applied fastp trimming at Q25, assembled clones with MiXCR and retained in-frame beta chains. Merged by CDR3 protein, the rows form single entries marked with the most common genes and DNA. In this record, the V and J calls reflect TCRdb's handling and not the investigators' own analysis. The sample contains about 1.4 million distinct CDR3 sequences, approximately 59% of them found a single time. Of the sample, over 6.5% is held by the ten largest clones.

Recombination connected TRBV4-1 to TRBJ1-2; TRBD1 agrees with 8 junctional bases. The sequence came from a man younger than 35 in good health. Sequenced input: blood. The nucleotides read TGCGCCAGCAGCCATCCGGGACAGGCTAACTATGGCTACACCTTC. The encoded protein is CASSHPGQANYGYTF.